The text below deals with one TCR beta chain. It has no known antigen specificity. No base quality values were provided; no much bigger clone lies one nucleotide off. The data belong to a study of beta chain features in type 1 diabetes (dated by TCRdb to between 2017 and 2018). About the investigation overall: Patients and healthy donors did not differ in mean age, gender distribution, total cell number or subset yield. Across all samples, around 99 million sorted cells were examined, and cell number per subset correlated strongly with RNA yield. The study compared the TCRB repertoires of sorted circulating CD4+ T cell subsets in recently diagnosed type 1 diabetes patients with those in matched healthy donors. Naive and central memory subsets were obtained from all 30 or so donors, but regulatory and stem cell-like memory subsets were isolated from only 8 patients and roughly 8 healthy donors. Beyond this particular receptor, the publication reports: Fewer insertions and more nucleotide deletions at VDJ recombination sites were observed in patients with type 1 diabetes, implying thymic rearrangement abnormalities. Because cDNA was sequenced instead of genomic DNA, activated cells with high expression could be over-represented, although the groups did not differ in activation or CD3 levels. A moderate but significant shortening of TCRB CDR3 length was observed in type 1 diabetes patients in all four CD4+ subsets. Only small numbers of individuals were included in the HLA sub-analyses, which left unresolved whether HLA type had any influence on TCRB rearrangement. Shorter templates might have been favored by PCR, but patient and control samples were amplified and corrected together, so both groups would have been affected equally by any skew. Naive, central memory and regulatory TCRB repertoires appeared more similar among patients than among healthy donors.

Each donor gave one peripheral blood draw, approximately 0.11 L on average, collected into heparinised tubes. A BD FACSAria II was used to sort naive, central memory, regulatory and stem cell-like memory CD4+ T cells with a panel that included CD45RO, CCR7, CD25, CD127, CD95 and CD27. All sorted populations exceeded 95% purity. PBMCs were isolated immediately by Lymphoprep density gradient centrifugation and stained directly without culture. Samples were stained and sorted in pairs, with one healthy donor and one patient per experiment, so that batch effects were minimized. The entire isolated RNA was reverse transcribed using the High Capacity cDNA Reverse Transcription Kit, and thus expressed TCRB transcripts were sequenced. Naive, central memory and regulatory T cell samples underwent deep immunoSEQ sequencing, averaging roughly 3.5 million total reads per sample. Sorted cells were lysed in RLT buffer and RNA was extracted with DNase-treated RNeasy Micro or Mini kits, depending on cell number. Each cell subset was processed on its own to prevent cross-contamination, while patient and healthy donor samples were processed together. TCRB sequences were amplified from cDNA with the immunoSEQ multiplex PCR, producing 87-bp fragments spanning the CDR3 region. The amplicons were sequenced using the Illumina HiSeq platform. In the source study's methods: PCR bias was corrected computationally using synthetic template baselines, and reads within Hamming distance 2 were collapsed, with unmergeable singletons discarded. Reads were aligned against IMGT so that V, D and J genes, CDR3 length and insertions or deletions at six rearrangement sites could be assigned. Clonotype counts were normalized to sorted cell number within each subset before computing true diversity and Gini coefficients with the tcR R package. The overlap coefficient, calculated on TCRB nucleotide sequences, was used to quantify repertoire sharing. TCRdb re-hosts the immuneACCESS table, in-frame sequences only. Its copies lack some clones; in the studies checked, an unresolved V gene accounts for under half of them, and the cause for the rest is not known. V, J and clone size derive from that table, while D and trimming were established from the DNA sequence. Here the sample has approximately 15,000 clones; around 63% occur a single time. Around 2.5% of the sample comes from the top ten.

Sequencing was done on a sample of Tregs from blood. Reading the label with the study, this specimen's cell subset or site is: regulatory CD4+ T cells. The receptor's source is a man under 40 with type 1 diabetes.

The DNA is TGTGCCAGCTCTCAGACGGAGGATACGCAGTATTTT. This sequence encodes CASSQTEDTQYF. This chain is built from TRBV4-2 and TRBJ2-3, with the D gene not confidently named. CDR1 and CDR2, per the germline V gene, are LGHNA and YNFKEQ. Trimming at the junction amounts to 8 bases on V and 6 bases on J, and the germline ends lie 12 bases apart. Inclusive of the bounding cysteine and phenylalanine, the CDR3 is 12 residues long. Solely the CDR3 DNA is kept, with 36 bases framed from the first base.